Each of the 13 T cell receptor beta chains below was sequenced from the same sample in a study of T cell responses to AZD1222 COVID-19 vaccine. TCRdb's copy holds only in-frame clones and misses some; the assay was immunoSEQ multiplex PCR. The table includes over 130,000 clones, around nine tenths detected once. The material was peripheral blood, obtained 28 days after the second AZD1222 dose. Every receptor here comes from an adult who received the AZD1222 COVID-19 vaccine.

The sample holds one count of this clone. The CDR3 DNA reads TGTGCCATCAGTAACCCTCAGACGAACACTGAAGCTTTCTTT. This translates into CAISNPQTNTEAFF. V usage is TRBV10-3 and J usage is TRBJ1-1; D is unclear. Germline-derived CDR1 and CDR2 are ENHRY and SYGVKD. The CDR3 extends over 14 amino acids. Trimming shortened V by 5 bases and J by 1 base, and 11 bases separated the two germline ends.

This clone was seen only a few times. V usage is TRBV15 and J usage is TRBJ1-1; perhaps TRBD1 as D (5 bases). The CDR3 covers 14 residues. Germline V gives CDR1 LNHNV, CDR2 YYDKDF (reference sequence). The V gene lost 5 bases and the J gene lost 4 bases, with 14 bases spanning the gap. The CDR3 DNA reads TGTGCCACCAGCGGACCCAGTGGGGGCACTGAAGCTTTCTTT. Translated: CATSGPSGGTEAFF.

The chain recombines TRBV7-9 with TRBJ1-2; D might be TRBD1 (6 bases). Deletions cut 5 bases from V and 8 bases from J, with 12 bases between. Looked up from germline, CDR1 is SEHNR and CDR2 is FQNEAQ (reference sequence). This CDR3 has 12 amino acids. This CDR3 is CASSPGQPGYTF. CDR3 DNA sequence: TGTGCCAGCAGCCCGGGACAACCCGGCTACACCTTC.

CDR3 nucleotide sequence: TGCGCCAGCAGTGAGCCGGCGGGGACTAGATTGGCAGAGACCCAGTACTTC. Translated, it gives CASSEPAGTRLAETQYF. V and J are TRBV10-2 and TRBJ2-5; 8 positions match TRBD2. Trimming cost V 2 bases and J 4 bases; bases outside gene matches: 12. Germline assignment: CDR1 WSHSY and CDR2 SAAADI. This CDR3 is 17 amino acids long.

V and J are TRBV28 and TRBJ1-2; D unclear. There are 13 residues in the CDR3. Germline values: CDR1 MDHEN, CDR2 SYDVKM. V dropped 2 bases and J dropped 4 bases, with 8 bases sitting between them. The CDR3 here is CASSLEGLYGYTF. The CDR3 nucleotides are TGTGCCAGCAGTTTAGAGGGCCTCTATGGCTACACCTTC.

CDR3 in DNA: TGTGCCAGCAGCCAAGACCCGGGACTAGCGGGGCCTGAGCAGTTCTTC. Protein product: CASSQDPGLAGPEQFF. V is TRBV4-2 and J is TRBJ2-1; 13 nucleotides line up with TRBD2. Trimming removed 0 bases from V and 9 bases from J; junction bases left unmatched: 5. The CDR3 is 16 amino acids. From germline, CDR1 is LGHNA and CDR2 YNFKEQ.

This sequence joins TRBV5-1 and TRBJ2-5, with D perhaps TRBD1 or TRBD2 (5 bases each). V was clipped by 5 bases and J by 2 bases, with 13 bases between them. Germline loops: CDR1 SGHRS, CDR2 YFSETQ. The CDR3 runs to 14 residues. Written as DNA, the CDR3 is TGCGCCAGCAGACCTGGGACGGGGCAAGAGACCCAGTACTTC. This gives the protein CASRPGTGQETQYF. The whole variable domain, remainder taken from reference TRBV5-1 and TRBJ2-5, is KAGVTQTPRYLIKTRGQQVTLSCSPISGHRSVSWYQQTPGQGLQFLFEYFSETQRNKGNFPGRFSGRQFSNSRSEMNVSTLELGDSALYLCASRPGTGQETQYFGPGTRLLVL.

This rearrangement joins TRBV11-2 to TRBJ2-7, with a weak D call TRBD1 (7 bases). The V end lost 5 bases, the J end lost 4 bases, and 15 bases lay between the germline ends. The CDR3 runs to 14 residues. From germline, CDR1 is SGHAT and CDR2 FQNNGV. As DNA, the CDR3 is TGTGCCAGCAGCGAGGGCGCAGGGGGGTACGAGCAGTACTTC. It translates to CASSEGAGGYEQYF.

The chain employs TRBV2 and TRBJ2-2; 8 bases are a match to TRBD2. Trimming cost V 3 bases and J 7 bases; bases outside gene matches: 10. The CDR3 totals 16 residues. The V gene's germline CDR1 is SNHLY and CDR2 FYNNEI. The CDR3 loop is CASSDLSGSDGGELFF. DNA for the CDR3: TGTGCCAGCAGTGATCTCAGCGGGAGTGATGGCGGGGAGCTGTTTTTT.

This chain connects TRBV9 to TRBJ1-5; weak D call: TRBD1 (6 bases). There are 15 residues in the CDR3. Germline lookup yields CDR1 SGDLS and CDR2 YYNGEE. Trimming removed 0 bases at V and 5 bases at J, with 12 bases between. The CDR3 bases are TGTGCCAGCAGCGTAGCTGGGGGGCACGATCAGCCCCAGCATTTT. Translating gives CASSVAGGHDQPQHF. The variable domain in full, with the rest retrieved from reference TRBV9 and TRBJ1-5, is DSGVTQTPKHLITATGQRVTLRCSPRSGDLSVYWYQQSLDQGLQFLIQYYNGEERAKGNILERFSAQQFPDLHSELNLSSLELGDSALYFCASSVAGGHDQPQHFGDGTRLSIL.

The chain recombines TRBV19 with TRBJ1-2; possible D gene TRBD1, 5 bases. This CDR3 spans 16 amino acids. V was shortened by 2 bases and J by 1 base, with 14 bases between the two germline ends. The V gene's germline CDR1 is LNHDA and CDR2 SQIVND (reference sequence). The CDR3 nucleotides read TGTGCCAGTAGTATAACCAGGGAACCCCATAACTATGGCTACACCTTC. Translating it yields CASSITREPHNYGYTF. The full variable domain, completed using reference TRBV19 and TRBJ1-2, is DGGITQSPKYLFRKEGQNVTLSCEQNLNHDAMYWYRQDPGQGLRLIYYSQIVNDFQKGDIAEGYSVSREKKESFPLTVTSAQKNPTAFYLCASSITREPHNYGYTFGSGTRLTVV.

This clone was seen a single time. The chain recombines TRBV6-6 with TRBJ1-5; 9 nucleotides line up with TRBD1. Trimming removed 6 bases from V and 4 bases from J; junction bases left unmatched: 10. This CDR3 is built from 16 residues. The germline V gene has CDR1 MNHNY and CDR2 SVGAGI (reference sequence). The CDR3, as DNA: TGTGCCAGCAGGCTTAACAAGGGACAGGGAAATCAGCCCCAGCATTTT. Protein product: CASRLNKGQGNQPQHF.

This rearrangement joins TRBV14 to TRBJ1-4, with 9 bases that match TRBD1. The CDR3 runs to 15 residues. V was clipped by 4 bases and J by 3 bases; unmatched bases: 3. Germline V lookup: CDR1 SGHDN, CDR2 FVKESK. CDR3 loop: CASSRGDRANEKLFF. In nucleotides, the CDR3 is TGTGCCAGCAGCCGAGGGGACAGGGCTAATGAAAAACTGTTTTTT. Drawing the rest from reference TRBV14 and TRBJ1-4, the complete variable domain is EAGVTQFPSHSVIEKGQTVTLRCDPISGHDNLYWYRRVMGKEIKFLLHFVKESKQDESGMPNNRFLAERTGGTYSTLKVQPAELEDSGVYFCASSRGDRANEKLFFGSGTQLSVL.